This T cell receptor beta chain was observed in a study of T-cell memory formation after mild COVID-19. This clonotype was counted between two and nine times. No antigen is known for it. After removal of 5 bases from V and 4 bases from J, the junction contained 3 bases not matched to a gene. Looked up from germline, CDR1 is SGHTA and CDR2 is FQGTGA. This CDR3 is built from 14 residues. Findings of the study overall: Later expanders leaned CD4+, whereas day 15 to 85 contracting clones were balanced CD4/CD8.

TCRdb re-analysed the 5' RACE reads in MiXCR, keeping a single row per CDR3 protein. The sample carries approximately 580,000 distinct CDR3 sequences, over 20% recorded once. The receptor's source is an adult woman who had mild COVID-19 (a few samples of this study predate the infection). Cell type and time point are not known. The chain carries TRBV7-3 and TRBJ2-2, with 8 bases that match TRBD2. Sample: PBMCs or a T cell subset sorted from them (not recorded which). The CDR3, as DNA: TGTGCCAGCAGCAAAACTAGCGGCACCGGGGAGCTGTTTTTT. The encoded protein is CASSKTSGTGELFF. Supplemented by reference TRBV7-3 and TRBJ2-2, the full variable domain reads GAGVSQTPSNKVTEKGKYVELRCDPISGHTALYWYRQSLGQGPEFLIYFQGTGAADDSGLPNDRFFAVRPEGSVSTLKIQRTERGDSAVYLCASSKTSGTGELFFGEGSRLTVL.